This T cell receptor beta chain was identified in a study of blood T cell repertoires in COVID-19. At the level of the study: The samples span acute and convalescent COVID-19 from the United States, Italy and Spain. The cDNA or gDNA used as material had been derived from T cells, B-cell-depleted T cells, or PBMCs.

In the study's own analysis: Estimation of nucleated cell counts relied on the amplification of reference gene primers. Here immunoSEQ multiplex PCR was the method, and the copy in TCRdb shows in-frame clones only, minus some. That table furnishes V, J and clone size, whereas the DNA furnished D and trimming. The sample yields around 89,000 clones, 70% to 90% seen once. CDR3 length: 14 residues. CDR1 and CDR2 from the germline V gene are MNHEY and SMNVEV (reference sequence). Germline trimming cut 6 bases from V and 8 bases from J; bases unmatched to any gene: 11. This receptor was identified in a man in his fifties or sixties with acute or convalescent COVID-19. The chain joins TRBV27 to TRBJ1-2, with 8 bases fitting TRBD1. The source material was peripheral blood. CDR3 nucleotides: TGTGCCAGCAGGGGGCGGACAGGGAGTGAAGGCTACACCTTC. Translated: CASRGRTGSEGYTF.